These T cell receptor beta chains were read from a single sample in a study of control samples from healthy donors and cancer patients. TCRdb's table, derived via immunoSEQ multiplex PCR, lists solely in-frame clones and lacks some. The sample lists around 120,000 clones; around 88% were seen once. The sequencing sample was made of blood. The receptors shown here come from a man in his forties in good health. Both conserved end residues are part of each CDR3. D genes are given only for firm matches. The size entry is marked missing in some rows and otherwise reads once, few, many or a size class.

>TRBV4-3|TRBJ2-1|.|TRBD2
CASSQQTGLALYYNEQFF
TGCGCCAGCAGCCAACAGACAGGACTAGCACTATACTACAATGAGCAGTTCTTC
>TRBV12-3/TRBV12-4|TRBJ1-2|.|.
CASRRWGAYGYTF
TGTGCCAGCCGTCGGTGGGGCGCCTATGGCTACACCTTC
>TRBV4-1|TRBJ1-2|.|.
CASSQDRGNYGYTF
TGCGCCAGCAGCCAAGACAGGGGCAACTATGGCTACACCTTC
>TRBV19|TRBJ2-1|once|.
CASVPGGLSYNEQFF
TGTGCCAGCGTACCCGGGGGCCTCTCCTACAATGAGCAGTTCTTC
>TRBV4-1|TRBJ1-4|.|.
CASSQDGGGNEKLFF
TGCGCCAGCAGCCAAGATGGGGGTGGTAATGAAAAACTGTTTTTT
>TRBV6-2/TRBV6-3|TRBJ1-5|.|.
CASSRAGGNQPQHF
TGTGCCAGCAGTCGAGCGGGGGGGAATCAGCCCCAGCATTTT
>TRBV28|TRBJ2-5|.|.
CAPRRDSQETQYF
TGTGCCCCCAGGAGGGACTCCCAAGAGACCCAGTACTTC
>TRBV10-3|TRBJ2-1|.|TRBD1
CAISGSGTGKKKYSYNEQFF
TGTGCCATCAGTGGATCCGGGACAGGGAAGAAGAAGTACTCCTACAATGAGCAGTTCTTC
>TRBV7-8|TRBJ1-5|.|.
CASRQYSNQPQHF
TGTGCCAGCAGACAGTATAGCAATCAGCCCCAGCATTTT
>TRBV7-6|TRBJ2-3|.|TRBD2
CASSRLAGARTDTQYF
TGTGCCAGCAGCAGACTAGCGGGGGCCCGCACAGATACGCAGTATTTT
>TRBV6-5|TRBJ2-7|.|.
CASWFPGFAHEQYF
TGTGCCAGCTGGTTTCCGGGGTTCGCGCACGAGCAGTACTTC
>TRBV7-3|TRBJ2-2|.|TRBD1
CASSGTGANTGELFF
TGTGCCAGCAGCGGGACAGGGGCGAACACCGGGGAGCTGTTTTTT
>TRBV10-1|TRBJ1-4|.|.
CASSESGRTNEKLFF
TGCGCCAGCAGTGAGAGTGGACGGACTAATGAAAAACTGTTTTTT
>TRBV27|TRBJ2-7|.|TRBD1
CASKRTGGYEQYF
TGTGCCAGCAAAAGGACAGGGGGCTACGAGCAGTACTTC
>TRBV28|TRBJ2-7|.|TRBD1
CASSSPGQSYEQYF
TGTGCCAGCAGTTCTCCGGGACAGTCCTACGAGCAGTACTTC
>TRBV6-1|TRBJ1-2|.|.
CASSLQPDTNYGYTF
TGTGCCAGCAGCCTCCAACCAGACACAAACTATGGCTACACCTTC
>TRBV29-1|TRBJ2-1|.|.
CSASNPGRPYNEQFF
TGCAGCGCTAGCAATCCGGGACGGCCCTACAATGAGCAGTTCTTC
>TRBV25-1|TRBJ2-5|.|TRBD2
CASTKTSGGGETQYF
TGTGCCAGCACCAAAACTAGCGGGGGAGGAGAGACCCAGTACTTC
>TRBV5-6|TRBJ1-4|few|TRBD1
CASSANRGQAEKLFF
TGTGCCAGCAGCGCCAACAGGGGGCAGGCTGAAAAACTGTTTTTT
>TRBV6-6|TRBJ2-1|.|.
CASSYSRVYNEQFF
TGTGCCAGCAGTTACTCGAGGGTCTACAATGAGCAGTTCTTC
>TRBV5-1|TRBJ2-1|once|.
CASSLAGQRYNEQFF
TGCGCCAGCAGCTTGGCTGGACAACGATACAATGAGCAGTTCTTC
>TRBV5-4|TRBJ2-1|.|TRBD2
CASSLDVAGGINEQFF
TGTGCCAGCAGCTTGGATGTGGCGGGGGGGATCAATGAGCAGTTCTTC
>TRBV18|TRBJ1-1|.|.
CASSPPGDTEAFF
TGTGCCAGCTCACCACCGGGGGACACTGAAGCTTTCTTT
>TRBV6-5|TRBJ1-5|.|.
CASSYEGRQPQHF
TGTGCCAGCAGTTACGAAGGGCGACAGCCCCAGCATTTT
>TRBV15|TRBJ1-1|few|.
CATSRGNRPLNTEAFF
TGTGCCACCAGCAGAGGAAACAGACCCCTGAACACTGAAGCTTTCTTT
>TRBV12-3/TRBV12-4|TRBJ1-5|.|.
CASSQTSNQPQHF
TGTGCCAGCAGCCAGACTAGCAATCAGCCCCAGCATTTT
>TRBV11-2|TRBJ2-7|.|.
CASSLTAQYF
TGTGCCAGCAGCTTAACTGCGCAGTACTTC
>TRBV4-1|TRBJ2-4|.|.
CASSPGGASGTAKNIQYF
TGCGCCAGCAGCCCAGGGGGGGCTAGCGGTACTGCCAAAAACATTCAGTACTTC
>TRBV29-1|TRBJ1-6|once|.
CSVGTDYNSPLHF
TGCAGCGTTGGGACGGATTATAATTCACCCCTCCACTTT
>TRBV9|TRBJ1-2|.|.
CASSAEGRGNGYTF
TGTGCCAGCAGCGCAGAAGGTCGGGGAAATGGCTACACCTTC
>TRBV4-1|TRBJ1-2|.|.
CASSQAIRIGYTF
TGCGCCAGCAGCCAAGCGATCAGGATTGGCTACACCTTC
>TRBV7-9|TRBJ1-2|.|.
CASSLEAIRRIGYTF
TGTGCCAGCAGCTTAGAAGCGATCAGACGGATCGGCTACACCTTC
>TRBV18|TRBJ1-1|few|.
CASSTEVGRMNTEAFF
TGTGCCAGCTCAACGGAGGTAGGGCGCATGAACACTGAAGCTTTCTTT
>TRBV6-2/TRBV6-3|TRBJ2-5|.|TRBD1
CASSKTTGVWETQYF
TGTGCCAGCAGTAAAACTACAGGGGTGTGGGAGACCCAGTACTTC
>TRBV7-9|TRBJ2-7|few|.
CASRPLGNEQYF
TGTGCCAGCAGGCCACTTGGAAACGAGCAGTACTTC
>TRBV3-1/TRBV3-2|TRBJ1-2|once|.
CASSLDRGGYTF
TGTGCCAGCAGCCTGGACAGAGGTGGCTACACCTTC
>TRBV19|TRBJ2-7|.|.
CASSPTGPGGYEQYF
TGTGCCAGTAGCCCTACAGGGCCGGGGGGCTACGAGCAGTACTTC
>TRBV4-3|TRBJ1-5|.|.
CASSQDGYSNQPQHF
TGCGCCAGCAGCCAAGATGGGTATAGCAATCAGCCCCAGCATTTT
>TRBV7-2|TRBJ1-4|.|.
CASSPDRHPNEKLFF
TGTGCCAGCAGCCCGGACCGACACCCAAATGAAAAACTGTTTTTT
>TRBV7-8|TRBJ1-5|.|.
CASSLPDNQPQHF
TGTGCCAGCAGCTTACCAGACAATCAGCCCCAGCATTTT
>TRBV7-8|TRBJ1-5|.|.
CASSFADRNQPQHF
TGTGCCAGCAGCTTCGCCGACAGGAATCAGCCCCAGCATTTT
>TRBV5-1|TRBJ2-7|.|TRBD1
CASSFRQGATYEQYF
TGCGCCAGCAGCTTTAGACAGGGGGCTACCTACGAGCAGTACTTC
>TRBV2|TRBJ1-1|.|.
CASTLKGQENTEAFF
TGTGCCAGCACCCTAAAGGGGCAGGAGAACACTGAAGCTTTCTTT
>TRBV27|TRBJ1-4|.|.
CASSLLGSEKLFF
TGTGCCAGCAGTTTATTGGGGAGTGAAAAACTGTTTTTT
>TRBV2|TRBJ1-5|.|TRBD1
CASSRQGGNQPQHF
TGTGCCAGCTCGAGACAGGGGGGGAATCAGCCCCAGCATTTT
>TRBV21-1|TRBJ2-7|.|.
CASSKAYWDWSYEQYF
TGTGCCAGCAGCAAAGCCTACTGGGACTGGTCCTACGAGCAGTACTTC
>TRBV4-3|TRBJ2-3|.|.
CASSQDRGGGPDTQYF
TGCGCCAGCAGCCAAGATCGTGGAGGGGGCCCAGATACGCAGTATTTT
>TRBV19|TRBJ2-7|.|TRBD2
CASSTGGRGSYEQYF
TGTGCCAGTAGTACGGGGGGGCGCGGGTCCTACGAGCAGTACTTC
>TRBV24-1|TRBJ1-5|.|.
CATSDTQGFNQPQHF
TGTGCCACCAGTGATACACAGGGCTTCAATCAGCCCCAGCATTTT
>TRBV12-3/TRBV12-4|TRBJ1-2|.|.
CASTKRGLYGYTF
TGTGCCAGCACCAAACGGGGGCTTTATGGCTACACCTTC
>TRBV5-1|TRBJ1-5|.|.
CASSDGAGGNQPQHF
TGCGCCAGCAGCGACGGGGCAGGGGGCAATCAGCCCCAGCATTTT
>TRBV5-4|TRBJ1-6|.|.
CASSLWAGRGSPLHF
TGTGCCAGCAGTCTGTGGGCAGGGAGAGGTTCACCCCTCCACTTT
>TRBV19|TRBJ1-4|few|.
CASSRNEKLFF
TGTGCCAGTAGTCGGAATGAAAAACTGTTTTTT
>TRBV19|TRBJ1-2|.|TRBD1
CASSETGVLRSAGYTF
TGTGCCAGTAGTGAGACAGGGGTACTTCGTTCTGCGGGCTACACCTTC
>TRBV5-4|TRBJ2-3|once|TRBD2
CASSRSSGGGNTQYF
TGTGCCAGCAGCCGATCTAGCGGGGGAGGAAATACGCAGTATTTT
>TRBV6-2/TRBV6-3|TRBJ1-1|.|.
CASSYSTKQGWDTEAFF
TGTGCCAGCAGTTACTCGACCAAACAGGGCTGGGACACTGAAGCTTTCTTT
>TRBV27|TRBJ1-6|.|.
CASSLFGAMSSYNSPLHF
TGTGCCAGCAGTTTATTCGGGGCCATGAGCTCCTATAATTCACCCCTCCACTTT
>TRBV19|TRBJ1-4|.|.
CASSSHETGRGEKLFF
TGTGCCAGTAGTAGTCATGAAACAGGGAGAGGAGAAAAACTGTTTTTT
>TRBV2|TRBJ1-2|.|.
CASSGIRYGYTF
TGTGCCAGCAGTGGAATTCGCTATGGCTACACCTTC